Reported below is one T cell receptor beta chain. Original processing methods: Reference gene primers were amplified, and this amplification served to estimate nucleated cell counts. This table comes from immunoSEQ multiplex PCR, and its TCRdb copy is limited to in-frame clones, with some not included. V, J and clone size are those of that table, while D and trimming were read from the DNA. Here the sample spans more than 85,000 clones, roughly 90% being singletons. This sample was taken from a study of blood T cell repertoires in COVID-19. Study background: Acute and convalescent COVID-19 samples came from the United States, Italy and Spain. The cDNA or gDNA used as material had been derived from T cells, B-cell-depleted T cells, or PBMCs.

Material: peripheral blood. The sequence derives from a man aged 60-69 years with acute or convalescent COVID-19.

DNA for the CDR3: TGTGCCAGCAGTGAGAACACAGGGGGCGCAGAGACCCAGTACTTC. Amino acid sequence: CASSENTGGAETQYF. The chain carries TRBV2 and TRBJ2-5; 9 bases agree with TRBD1. The CDR3 extends over 15 amino acids. J lost 4 bases, V lost 3 bases, and 6 bases had no gene match. CDR1 SNHLY and CDR2 FYNNEI come from the germline V gene.